Sequencing of this T cell receptor (beta chain) was carried out in a study of quantifying T cell responses using KT2 cells. Study-wide background: RNA was reverse transcribed with TCR alpha and beta constant-region primers.

A single-stranded UMI oligo with SP2 sequence was ligated to cDNA 3' ends. First-round PCR used four to five cycles and beta primers RC1.1 and RC1.2 covering TRBC1 and TRBC2. Each CDR3 protein gets one entry after TCRdb re-called the UMI-ligation and nested PCR reads with MiXCR. The sample has tens of thousands of distinct CDR3 sequences, under 7.5% seen once. V trimming: 7 bases; J trimming: 8 bases; junction bases outside the gene matches: 10. The germline CDR1 and CDR2 sequences are SNHLY and FYNNEI. This CDR3 region has 13 residues. Source material: PBMCs spiked with cells of the T cell clone KT2. The chain joins TRBV2 to TRBJ1-2; 7 bases align to TRBD1. The clonotype comes from a human donor. The CDR3 is CASNAMTGKGYTF. The CDR3 DNA reads as TGTGCCAGCAATGCTATGACAGGGAAGGGCTACACCTTC.